The TCR beta chain under discussion was sequenced for a study of blood T cell dynamics during melanoma immunotherapy. Profiled with immunoSEQ multiplex PCR; TCRdb holds only in-frame clones, not every one. The sample carries some 11,000 clones, about 89% recorded once. Sample time point: week 3, after first cycle of checkpoint inhibitor. Sequenced material: blood, taken from a patient treated with checkpoint blockade. This TCR came from a human donor with melanoma.

The CDR3 sequence is CASSFGQSSYEQYF. The CDR3, as DNA: TGTGCCAGCAGCTTTGGACAGAGCTCCTACGAGCAGTACTTC. This chain joins TRBV5-5 and TRBJ2-7, with D possibly matching TRBD1 (6 bases). CDR1 and CDR2 from the germline V gene are SGHKS and YYEKEE (reference sequence). Trimming cost V 2 bases and J 0 bases, with 9 bases left between them. The CDR3 has 14 residues.